A single sample gave rise to the 23 T cell receptor beta chains below, sequenced in a study of blood T cell repertoires in COVID-19. Profiling relied on immunoSEQ multiplex PCR, and the TCRdb table lists in-frame clones only, not all of them. Of around 250,000 clones in the sample, around four fifths were seen once. The material sequenced was peripheral blood. The receptors derive from a man older than 75 with acute or convalescent COVID-19.

The chain joins TRBV2 to TRBJ2-7; D is perhaps TRBD2 (6 bases). V gave up 7 bases and J gave up 5 bases, with 18 bases separating them. Germline V gene sequence: CDR1 SNHLY, CDR2 FYNNEI. This CDR3 region has 14 residues. The CDR3 spells CASTEKGGFDEQYF. CDR3 DNA sequence: TGTGCCAGCACCGAAAAAGGAGGGTTCGACGAGCAGTACTTC. Using reference TRBV2 and TRBJ2-7 for the parts outside the CDR3, the full variable domain is EPEVTQTPSHQVTQMGQEVILRCVPISNHLYFYWYRQILGQKVEFLVSFYNNEISEKSEIFDDQFSVERPDGSNFTLKIRSTKLEDSAMYFCASTEKGGFDEQYFGPGTRLTVT.

This clone was seen once. V and J are TRBV5-4 and TRBJ2-7; the match to TRBD2 covers 14 bases. The CDR3 spans 17 residues. Germline-derived CDR1 and CDR2 are SGHNT and YYREEE (reference sequence). The V gene end was trimmed by 0 bases and the J gene end by 5 bases; junction bases not matched to a gene: 7. CDR3: CASSLGGLAGESDEQYF. CDR3 DNA sequence: TGTGCCAGCAGCTTGGGGGGACTAGCGGGAGAGAGCGACGAGCAGTACTTC.

This clone was recorded only once. The genes are TRBV6-1 and TRBJ2-7, with no clear D. Trimming took 2 bases from V and 3 from J, leaving 11 bases between them. The CDR3 is made up of 14 amino acids. The V gene's germline CDR1 is MNHNS and CDR2 SASEGT. The CDR3 coding sequence is TGTGCCAGCAGTGAAATCGGCGGCTACTACGAGCAGTACTTC. Translated, it gives CASSEIGGYYEQYF.

The rearrangement uses TRBV6-5 and TRBJ2-1, with no clear D. The CDR3 has 16 amino acids. Germline V gene lookup returns CDR1 MNHEY and CDR2 SVGAGI. V was trimmed by 0 bases and J by 1 base, leaving 10 bases between them. The CDR3 DNA reads TGTGCCAGCAGTTACTCGAAAGCGTGGTCCTACAATGAGCAGTTCTTC. Its translation: CASSYSKAWSYNEQFF.

The V and J genes are TRBV30 and TRBJ2-7, with D perhaps matching TRBD1 (6 bases). CDR1 and CDR2 (germline): GTSNPN, SVGIG (reference sequence). Deletions cut 2 bases from V and 4 bases from J, with 9 bases between. This CDR3 is 12 amino acids long. CDR3 nucleotide sequence: TGTGCCTGGAGTAGAGGGGGTTACGAGCAGTACTTC. Protein product: CAWSRGGYEQYF.

This chain connects TRBV29-1 to TRBJ1-6, with 7 nucleotides matching TRBD1. The trim removed 7 bases at V and 6 bases at J, leaving 6 bases unmatched. Germline V gene data show CDR1 as SQVTM and CDR2 as ANQGSEA. The CDR3 contains 13 residues. CDR3 sequence: CSAWTGFNSPLHF. The CDR3 DNA sequence: TGCAGCGCCTGGACAGGCTTTAATTCACCCCTCCACTTT.

The CDR3 reads CASSPGTASGNTIYF. The CDR3, as DNA: TGTGCCAGCAGCCCAGGGACAGCCTCTGGAAACACCATATATTTT. This chain connects TRBV7-8 to TRBJ1-3; 7 bases fit TRBD1. CDR1 and CDR2 (germline): SGHVS, FQNEAQ. CDR3 size: 15 residues. J gave up 0 bases and V 5 bases, and 4 bases lay outside the gene matches.

This chain uses TRBV3-1 (or the pseudogene TRBV3-2) with TRBJ2-1, with no clear D. Germline V gene sequence: CDR1 LGHDT, CDR2 YNNKEL (reference sequence). The CDR3 runs to 15 residues. V was pared by 3 bases and J by 2 bases, with 11 bases between. CDR3 region: CASSHTRSPYNEQFF. DNA of the CDR3: TGTGCCAGCAGCCATACACGATCCCCCTACAATGAGCAGTTCTTC.

The V gene is TRBV7-2, the J gene TRBJ2-3; 9 bases align to TRBD2. The V segment lost 1 base and the J segment 5 bases; nucleotides outside the gene matches: 10. CDR3 length: 17 amino acids. Germline V gives CDR1 SGHTA, CDR2 FQGNSA. The CDR3 nucleotides read TGTGCCAGCAGCTTAGATTCTAGACTAGCGGTTGGAGATACGCAGTATTTT. It encodes CASSLDSRLAVGDTQYF. Using reference TRBV7-2 and TRBJ2-3 for the parts outside the CDR3, the full variable domain is GAGVSQSPSNKVTEKGKDVELRCDPISGHTALYWYRQSLGQGLEFLIYFQGNSAPDKSGLPSDRFSAERTGGSVSTLTIQRTQQEDSAVYLCASSLDSRLAVGDTQYFGPGTRLTVL.

This clone showed up just once. The chain is built from TRBV28 and TRBJ2-3, with 8 bases that match TRBD2. The CDR3 length is 15 residues. With V trimmed by 4 bases and J by 5 bases, 8 bases remained unmatched. CDR1 and CDR2 (germline): MDHEN, SYDVKM. The CDR3 here is CASSSPAGGGDTQYF. CDR3 coding DNA: TGTGCCAGCAGTTCGCCGGCGGGAGGTGGAGATACGCAGTATTTT.

CDR3 region: CASSKGPDRGNVVEQETQYF. In DNA, the CDR3 is TGTGCCAGCAGCAAAGGGCCCGACAGGGGGAATGTGGTAGAGCAAGAGACCCAGTACTTC. The rearrangement joins TRBV21-1 to TRBJ2-5; the D call in the table, TRBD1, was not verified against the DNA. TRBV21-1 is assigned pseudogene status. The CDR3 spans 20 residues.

The rearrangement joins TRBV30 to TRBJ1-6; D is uncertain. Germline CDR1 GTSNPN, CDR2 SVGIG (reference sequence). Trimming cost V 3 bases and J 1 base, with 10 bases left between them. The CDR3 is 15 residues long. This CDR3 reads CAWSGEGSYNSPLHF. The CDR3 DNA follows: TGTGCCTGGAGCGGGGAGGGTTCCTATAATTCACCCCTCCACTTT.

The rearrangement joins TRBV5-1 to TRBJ2-1; the match to TRBD2 covers 7 bases. There are 16 residues in the CDR3. Trimming cost V 3 bases and J 7 bases; bases outside gene matches: 13. Germline-derived CDR1 and CDR2 are SGHRS and YFSETQ. The CDR3 protein is CASSSLGGGAMNEQFF. The CDR3 DNA reads TGCGCCAGCAGCTCCCTGGGGGGGGGTGCGATGAATGAGCAGTTCTTC.

The chain links TRBV7-3 to TRBJ2-3, with 12 bases matching TRBD1. The CDR3 sequence is 16 residues long. V shed 2 bases and J 3 bases; nucleotides not matched to a gene: 3. The germline gives CDR1 SGHTA, CDR2 FQGTGA. The CDR3 nucleotides read TGTGCCAGCAGCTTAGGGACAGGGGGCTGGACAGATACGCAGTATTTT. Residues: CASSLGTGGWTDTQYF. The full variable domain, with the rest looked up from reference TRBV7-3 and TRBJ2-3, is GAGVSQTPSNKVTEKGKYVELRCDPISGHTALYWYRQSLGQGPEFLIYFQGTGAADDSGLPNDRFFAVRPEGSVSTLKIQRTERGDSAVYLCASSLGTGGWTDTQYFGPGTRLTVL.

The CDR3 spells CASFPPPGQYGYTF. CDR3 DNA sequence: TGCGCCAGCTTCCCTCCGCCAGGGCAGTATGGCTACACCTTC. V gene TRBV23-1 combines with J gene TRBJ1-2, with D perhaps TRBD1 (5 bases). TRBV23-1 is labeled an ORF, and its function is uncertain. The V end lost 8 bases, the J end lost 5 bases, and 18 bases lay between the germline ends. The CDR3 is made up of 14 amino acids.

The chain recombines TRBV18 with TRBJ2-7; a weak D match, TRBD1 (5 bases). Germline V gene data show CDR1 as KGHSH and CDR2 as LQKENI. The CDR3 runs to 14 residues. Trimming stripped 3 bases from V and 2 bases from J, with 11 bases between. DNA for the CDR3: TGTGCCAGCTCACCGTTACAGGAGACCTACGAGCAGTACTTC. It is translated as CASSPLQETYEQYF.

The CDR3 protein is CASSLRGSGTDTQYF. The CDR3 DNA reads TGTGCCAGCAGCTTACGCGGGAGCGGGACAGATACGCAGTATTTT. V is TRBV11-1 and J is TRBJ2-3; 7 positions match TRBD2. V lost 2 bases to trimming and J lost 3 bases; unmatched junction nucleotides: 5. Germline CDR1 SGHAT, CDR2 FQDESV (reference sequence). There are 15 residues in the CDR3.

V and J are TRBV9 and TRBJ2-7; 7 nucleotides match TRBD1. The CDR3 extends over 15 amino acids. V dropped 2 bases and J dropped 5; count of bases not matched to a gene: 10. CDR1 is SGDLS, CDR2 YYNGEE, per germline. The CDR3 sequence is CASSVLGAGGHEQYF. Here the CDR3 DNA reads TGTGCCAGCAGCGTTCTTGGAGCAGGGGGTCACGAGCAGTACTTC.

V is TRBV5-1 and J is TRBJ2-5, with a possible D match to TRBD2 (6 bases). The CDR3 is 15 amino acids. Trimming stripped 4 bases from V and 0 bases from J, with 13 bases between. Germline CDR1 is SGHRS and CDR2 is YFSETQ. The CDR3 region has the DNA TGCGCCAGCAGCCTCGGACGGGGGTACCAAGAGACCCAGTACTTC. This sequence encodes CASSLGRGYQETQYF.

The rearrangement links TRBV27 to TRBJ2-7; D might be TRBD2 (6 bases). This CDR3 is built from 14 residues. Germline V gene sequence: CDR1 MNHEY, CDR2 SMNVEV (reference sequence). Deletions cut 3 bases from V and 4 bases from J, with 13 bases between. This CDR3 is CASSFGWGTYEQYF. The DNA for the CDR3 is TGTGCCAGCAGTTTTGGTTGGGGGACTTACGAGCAGTACTTC.

The chain has TRBV7-2 and TRBJ2-1; weak D call: TRBD2 (7 bases). This CDR3 region has 15 residues. Germline V CDR1 and CDR2: SGHTA, FQGNSA. The V end was cut by 3 bases, the J end by 4 bases, with 13 bases between. CDR3 loop: CASSLRGGLYNEQFF. The CDR3 coding sequence is TGTGCCAGCAGCTTGAGGGGGGGCTTATACAATGAGCAGTTCTTC.

The gene calls are TRBV19 and TRBJ1-5; D not resolved. Germline values: CDR1 LNHDA, CDR2 SQIVND (reference sequence). Deletions cut 3 bases from V and 9 bases from J, with 15 bases between. The CDR3 contains 14 residues. CDR3 amino acids: CASSITEGTRPQHF. For the CDR3, the DNA is TGTGCCAGTAGTATTACTGAGGGAACGAGGCCCCAGCATTTT.

The rearrangement links TRBV4-1 to TRBJ2-3; TRBD1 matches 10 bases. The CDR3 spans 15 residues. V dropped 5 bases and J dropped 6; count of bases not matched to a gene: 8. Germline loops: CDR1 MGHRA, CDR2 YSYEKL. CDR3 DNA: TGCGCCAGCAGCAACCGGGACAGGGGACCCGATACGCAGTATTTT. Translating gives CASSNRDRGPDTQYF.